The clone carrying this TCR beta chain was counted many times. TCRdb analysed the RACE reads with MiXCR anew, one entry per CDR3 protein. The sample gives some 360,000 distinct CDR3 sequences, 4% to 6% of which show up once; around 2.6% is in the top ten. Time point denoted: pre-sensitization, week 0. The treatment was: therapeutic diphenylcyclopropenone sensitization with weekly scalp DPC. These data belong to a study of human T cells and chemical hapten exposure. Overall study context: Investigators sensitized about 2 cm by about 2 cm of upper inner arm skin with 2% DPC.

Germline CDR1 reads SQVTM; CDR2 reads ANQGSEA. The CDR3 is 16 amino acids. V lost 7 bases and J lost 0; bases outside the gene matches: 8. The sequences come from whole blood, collected in connection with sensitization to the hapten diphenylcyclopropenone (DPC). The chain combines TRBV29-1 with TRBJ2-6, with 8 positions matching TRBD2. This receptor was taken from a woman aged 50 to 65 with alopecia areata. Some clones in this sample may be carry-over from other donors' samples. In DNA, the CDR3 is TGCAGCGCCGCTGACGCGGGAGGCTCTGGGGCCAACGTCCTGACTTTC. Translation: CSAADAGGSGANVLTF.